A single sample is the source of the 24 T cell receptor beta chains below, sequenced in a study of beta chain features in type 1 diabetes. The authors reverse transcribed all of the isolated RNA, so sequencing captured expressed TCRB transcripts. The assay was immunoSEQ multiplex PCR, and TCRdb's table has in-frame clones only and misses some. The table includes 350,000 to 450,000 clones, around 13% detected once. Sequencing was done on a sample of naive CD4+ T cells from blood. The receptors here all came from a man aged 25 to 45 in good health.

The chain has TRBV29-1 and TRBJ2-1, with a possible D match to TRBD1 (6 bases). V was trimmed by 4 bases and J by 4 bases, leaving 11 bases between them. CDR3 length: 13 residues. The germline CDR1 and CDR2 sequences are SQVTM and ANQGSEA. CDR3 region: CSVGGTQYNEQFF. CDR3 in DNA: TGCAGCGTTGGGGGGACACAGTACAATGAGCAGTTCTTC.

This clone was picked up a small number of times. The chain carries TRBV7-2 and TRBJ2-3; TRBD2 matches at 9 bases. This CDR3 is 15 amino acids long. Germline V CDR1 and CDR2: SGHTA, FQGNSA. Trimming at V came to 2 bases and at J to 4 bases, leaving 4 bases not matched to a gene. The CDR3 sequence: CASSLSAGGADTQYF. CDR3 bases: TGTGCCAGCAGCTTATCAGCGGGAGGCGCAGATACGCAGTATTTT.

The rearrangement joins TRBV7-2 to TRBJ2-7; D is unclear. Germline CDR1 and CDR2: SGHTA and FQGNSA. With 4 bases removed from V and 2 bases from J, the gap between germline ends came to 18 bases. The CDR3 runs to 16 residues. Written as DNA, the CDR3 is TGTGCCAGCAGCTCCCCGTCATGGAACAAAGCCTACGAGCAGTACTTC. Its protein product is CASSSPSWNKAYEQYF.

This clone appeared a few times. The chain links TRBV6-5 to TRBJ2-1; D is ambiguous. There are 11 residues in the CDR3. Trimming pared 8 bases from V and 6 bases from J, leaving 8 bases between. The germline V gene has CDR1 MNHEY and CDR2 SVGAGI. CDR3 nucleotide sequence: TGTGCCAGCCGCCGCGCCAATGAGCAGTTCTTC. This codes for CASRRANEQFF.

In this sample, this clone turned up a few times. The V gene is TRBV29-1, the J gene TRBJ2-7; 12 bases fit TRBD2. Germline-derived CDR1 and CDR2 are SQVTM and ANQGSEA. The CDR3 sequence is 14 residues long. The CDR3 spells CSVEGGLAGYEQYV. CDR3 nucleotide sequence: TGCAGCGTCGAAGGGGGACTAGCGGGTTACGAGCAGTACGTC.

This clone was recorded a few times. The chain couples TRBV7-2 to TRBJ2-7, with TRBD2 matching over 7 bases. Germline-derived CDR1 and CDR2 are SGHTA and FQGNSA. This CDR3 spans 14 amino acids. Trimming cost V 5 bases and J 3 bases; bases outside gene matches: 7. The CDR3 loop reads CASSLGRTSYEQYF. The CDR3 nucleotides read TGTGCCAGCAGCCTCGGAAGGACTAGCTACGAGCAGTACTTC.

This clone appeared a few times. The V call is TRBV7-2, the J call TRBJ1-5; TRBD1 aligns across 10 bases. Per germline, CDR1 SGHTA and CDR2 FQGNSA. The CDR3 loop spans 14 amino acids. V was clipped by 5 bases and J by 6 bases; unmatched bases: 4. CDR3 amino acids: CASSRRTGGQPQHF. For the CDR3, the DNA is TGTGCCAGCAGCAGGCGGACAGGGGGTCAGCCCCAGCATTTT. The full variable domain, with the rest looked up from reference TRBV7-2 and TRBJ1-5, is GAGVSQSPSNKVTEKGKDVELRCDPISGHTALYWYRQSLGQGLEFLIYFQGNSAPDKSGLPSDRFSAERTGGSVSTLTIQRTQQEDSAVYLCASSRRTGGQPQHFGDGTRLSIL.

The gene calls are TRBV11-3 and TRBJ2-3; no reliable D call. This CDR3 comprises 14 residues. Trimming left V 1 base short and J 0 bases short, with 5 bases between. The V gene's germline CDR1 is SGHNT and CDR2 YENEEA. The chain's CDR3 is CASSLASSTDTQYF. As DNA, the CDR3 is TGTGCCAGCAGCTTAGCCTCTAGCACAGATACGCAGTATTTT.

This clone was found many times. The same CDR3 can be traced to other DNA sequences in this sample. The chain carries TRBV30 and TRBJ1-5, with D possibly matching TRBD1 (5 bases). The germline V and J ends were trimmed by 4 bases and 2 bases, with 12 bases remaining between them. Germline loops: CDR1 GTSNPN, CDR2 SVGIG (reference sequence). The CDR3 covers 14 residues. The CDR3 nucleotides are TGTGCCTGGACAAGGGTAGGGGGCAATCAGCCCCAGCATTTT. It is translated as CAWTRVGGNQPQHF.

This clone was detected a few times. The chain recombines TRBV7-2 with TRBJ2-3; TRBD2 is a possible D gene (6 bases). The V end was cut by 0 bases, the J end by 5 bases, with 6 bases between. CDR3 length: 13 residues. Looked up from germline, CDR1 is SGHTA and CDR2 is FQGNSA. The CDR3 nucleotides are TGTGCCAGCAGCTTAGCAGCGGGAGATACGCAGTATTTT. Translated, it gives CASSLAAGDTQYF. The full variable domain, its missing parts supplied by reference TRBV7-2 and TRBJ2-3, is GAGVSQSPSNKVTEKGKDVELRCDPISGHTALYWYRQSLGQGLEFLIYFQGNSAPDKSGLPSDRFSAERTGGSVSTLTIQRTQQEDSAVYLCASSLAAGDTQYFGPGTRLTVL.

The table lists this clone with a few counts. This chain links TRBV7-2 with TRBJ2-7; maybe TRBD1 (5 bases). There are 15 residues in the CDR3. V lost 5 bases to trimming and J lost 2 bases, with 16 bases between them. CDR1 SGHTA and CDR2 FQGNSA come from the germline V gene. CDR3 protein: CASSLTPGPPYEQYF. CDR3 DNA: TGTGCCAGCAGCCTTACGCCAGGGCCACCCTACGAGCAGTACTTC.

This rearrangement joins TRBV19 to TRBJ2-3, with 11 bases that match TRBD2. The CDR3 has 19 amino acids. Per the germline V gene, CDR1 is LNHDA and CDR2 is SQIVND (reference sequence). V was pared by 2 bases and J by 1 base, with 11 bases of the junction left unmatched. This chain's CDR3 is CASSISRLAGMTGTDTQYF. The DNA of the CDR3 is TGTGCCAGTAGTATAAGTCGACTAGCGGGGATGACGGGCACAGATACGCAGTATTTT. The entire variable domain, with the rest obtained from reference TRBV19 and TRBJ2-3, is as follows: DGGITQSPKYLFRKEGQNVTLSCEQNLNHDAMYWYRQDPGQGLRLIYYSQIVNDFQKGDIAEGYSVSREKKESFPLTVTSAQKNPTAFYLCASSISRLAGMTGTDTQYFGPGTRLTVL.

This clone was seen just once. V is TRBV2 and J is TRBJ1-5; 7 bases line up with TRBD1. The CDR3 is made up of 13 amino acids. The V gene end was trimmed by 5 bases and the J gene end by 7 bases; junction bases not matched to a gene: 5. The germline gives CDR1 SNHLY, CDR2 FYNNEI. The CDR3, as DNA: TGTGCCAGCAGTACAGGGGTTCGGCAGCCCCAGCATTTT. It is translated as CASSTGVRQPQHF.

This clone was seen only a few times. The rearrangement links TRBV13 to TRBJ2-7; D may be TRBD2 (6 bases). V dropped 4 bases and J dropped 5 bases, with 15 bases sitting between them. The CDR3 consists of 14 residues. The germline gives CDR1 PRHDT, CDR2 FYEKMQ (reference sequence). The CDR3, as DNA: TGTGCCAGCAGCTCGTGGGGGGTTAGACACGAGCAGTACGTC. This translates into CASSSWGVRHEQYV.

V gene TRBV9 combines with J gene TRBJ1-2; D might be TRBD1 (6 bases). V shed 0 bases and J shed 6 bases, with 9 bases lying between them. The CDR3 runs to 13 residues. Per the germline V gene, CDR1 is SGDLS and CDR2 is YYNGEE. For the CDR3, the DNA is TGTGCCAGCAGCGTAGGCAGGGGAAATGGCTACACCTTC. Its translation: CASSVGRGNGYTF.

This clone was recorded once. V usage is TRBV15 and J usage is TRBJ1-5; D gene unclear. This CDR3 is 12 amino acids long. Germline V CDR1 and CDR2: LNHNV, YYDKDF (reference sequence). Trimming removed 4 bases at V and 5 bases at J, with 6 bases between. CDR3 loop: CATSIPDQPQHF. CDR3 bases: TGTGCCACCAGCATTCCCGATCAGCCCCAGCATTTT.

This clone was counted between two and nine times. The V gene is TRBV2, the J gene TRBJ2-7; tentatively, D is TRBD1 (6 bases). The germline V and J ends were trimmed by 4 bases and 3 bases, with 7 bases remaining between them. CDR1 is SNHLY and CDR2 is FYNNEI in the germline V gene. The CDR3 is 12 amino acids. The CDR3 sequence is CASSAQGYEQYV. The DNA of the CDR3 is TGTGCCAGCAGTGCACAGGGCTACGAGCAGTACGTC.

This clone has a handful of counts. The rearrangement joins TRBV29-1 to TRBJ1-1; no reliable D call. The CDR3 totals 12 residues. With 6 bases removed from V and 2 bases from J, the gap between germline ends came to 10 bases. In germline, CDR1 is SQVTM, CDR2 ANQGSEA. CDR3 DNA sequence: TGCAGCGTCCTTAGAAGTAACACTGAAGCTTTCTTT. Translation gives CSVLRSNTEAFF.

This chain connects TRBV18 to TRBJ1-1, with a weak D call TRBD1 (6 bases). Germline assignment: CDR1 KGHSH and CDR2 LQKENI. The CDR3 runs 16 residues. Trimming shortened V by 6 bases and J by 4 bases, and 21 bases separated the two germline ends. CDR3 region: CASSPNGAGVATEAFF. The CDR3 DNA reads TGTGCCAGCTCGCCCAATGGGGCAGGGGTAGCCACTGAAGCTTTCTTT.

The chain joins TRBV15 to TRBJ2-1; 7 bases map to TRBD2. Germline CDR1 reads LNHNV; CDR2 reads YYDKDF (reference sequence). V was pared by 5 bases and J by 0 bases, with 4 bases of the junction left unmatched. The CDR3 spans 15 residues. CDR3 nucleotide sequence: TGTGCCACCAGCGTAGCGGGCCTCTCCTACAATGAGCAGTTCTTC. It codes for CATSVAGLSYNEQFF. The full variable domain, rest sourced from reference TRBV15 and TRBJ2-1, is DAMVIQNPRYQVTQFGKPVTLSCSQTLNHNVMYWYQQKSSQAPKLLFHYYDKDFNNEADTPDNFQSRRPNTSFCFLDIRSPGLGDTAMYLCATSVAGLSYNEQFFGPGTRLTVL.

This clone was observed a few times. CDR3 sequence: CAWSSSSGSPPFF. The CDR3 DNA follows: TGTGCCTGGAGTTCATCTAGCGGGAGCCCTCCGTTCTTC. The chain uses TRBV30 and TRBJ2-1; TRBD2 aligns across 10 bases. CDR3 length equals 13 residues. Germline-derived CDR1 and CDR2 are GTSNPN and SVGIG (reference sequence). The trim removed 2 bases at V and 15 bases at J, leaving 10 bases unmatched.

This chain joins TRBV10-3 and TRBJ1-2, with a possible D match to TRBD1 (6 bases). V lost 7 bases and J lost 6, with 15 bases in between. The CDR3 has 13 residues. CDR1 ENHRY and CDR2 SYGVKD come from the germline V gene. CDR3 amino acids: CAIKARGTDGYTF. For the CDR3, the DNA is TGTGCCATCAAGGCCAGGGGAACGGATGGCTACACCTTC.

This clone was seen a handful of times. In DNA form, the CDR3 reads TGCAGCGTTGTTACTAGCGGGAGCTACGAGCAGTACGTC. Translating it yields CSVVTSGSYEQYV. The rearrangement uses TRBV29-1 and TRBJ2-7, with 11 bases fitting TRBD2. Germline CDR1 and CDR2: SQVTM and ANQGSEA. V shed 4 bases and J 3 bases; nucleotides not matched to a gene: 2. CDR3 length: 13 amino acids.

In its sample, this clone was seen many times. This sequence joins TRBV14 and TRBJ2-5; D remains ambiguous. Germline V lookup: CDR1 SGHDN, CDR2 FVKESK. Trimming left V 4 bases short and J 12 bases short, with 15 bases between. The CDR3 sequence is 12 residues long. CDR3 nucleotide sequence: TGTGCCAGCAGCCCCGGTCCCCCCATGGAGTACTTC. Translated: CASSPGPPMEYF.